This T cell receptor beta chain was captured in a study of cytomegalovirus exposure and HLA in healthy donors listed by TCRdb under 2017. A note on the overall study: The 550 to 750 repertoires of the first cohort and the approximately 110 validation repertoires were produced on the same platform, according to a later analysis. To predict cytomegalovirus infection status, the study combined high-throughput TCR immunosequencing, statistical association of individual TCRs with disease status, and machine learning. A separate validation cohort of roughly 120 different subjects was used in addition to the approximately 640-subject first cohort. The study aimed to test whether signatures of past pathogen exposure could be identified by cataloging public T cell receptors. Points the paper makes about the study in general: Across donors, most TCR sequences were observed very rarely, whereas some public TCRs were present in many individuals. The study listed approximately 150 TCR beta chains as associated with cytomegalovirus. In a later analysis, TCRs clustered in the first cohort were found to also tend to co-occur in the 120 or so validation repertoires, with 85% to 95% of cluster scores above 0. In vitro tests confirmed that a few of the cytomegalovirus-associated TCR beta chains recognize cytomegalovirus antigens. A later analysis lacked HLA typing for the validation cohort, so it scored co-occurrence in that cohort across all 110 or so repertoires. In both the original and validation cohorts, the classifier was reported to diagnose cytomegalovirus status with high specificity and sensitivity. According to the authors, the approach could potentially be generalized to other disease states and immunological phenotypes.

Separate from the roughly 630-subject first cohort, the validation cohort of 120 subjects was the group to which the donors belonged. As concerns this clone: Its recognized antigen is unknown. The record has no base qualities; no much larger clone is one base away.

The CDR3 has 13 amino acids, counting the end cysteine and phenylalanine. Kept here is only the CDR3 DNA, which spans 39 bases and is read in frame from base 1. The germline V gene (reference sequence) provides CDR1 SGHNT and CDR2 YYREEE. V is reduced by 4 bases and J by 10 bases, leaving a spacing of 15 bases between them. The library relied on the immunoSEQ multiplex PCR assay. Turning to the authors' computational methods: A statistical classification framework was built to diagnose cytomegalovirus status from the catalog of TCR beta chain sequences. TCRdb's version of the immuneACCESS table is confined to in-frame rearrangements and falls short of the full clone set. An unresolved V gene accounts for under half of the shortfall where checked; the remainder is of unknown origin. The V and J calls and clone size were taken over from that table, and D and trimming were inferred from the DNA. The sample table lists around 190,000 clones, around 84% of them with a count of one. Clones ranked in the top ten supply about 16% of the sample.

The V gene is TRBV5-4 and the J gene is TRBJ2-1; TRBD2 is possibly the D segment (6 matching bases). The TCR originated in a man younger than 30 in good health and CMV-seropositive. The sample comprised PBMCs. The sequenced DNA: TGTGCCAGCAGCGCCGTAACTAGCCCCGAGCAGTTCTTC. It is translated as CASSAVTSPEQFF.